Sequencing of this T cell receptor beta chain was carried out in a study of cytomegalovirus exposure and HLA in healthy donors. The CDR3 covers 16 residues. CDR1 SGHRS and CDR2 YFSETQ come from the germline V gene. Losses at the gene ends were 0 bases for V and 3 bases for J; bases not matched to a gene: 6. Notes on the study in general: Clonal expansion was found to be greater in HLA-associated TCR beta chains than in equally common others in a later analysis. Upon later analysis, TCR association rates were observed to vary by HLA locus, being highest for DRB1 and lowest for HLA-C. Presence/absence results assume similar sequencing depth per donor, which may not hold.

Comments on this clone: Its antigen is unknown.

The study ran its PCR with 60 Vbeta and 13 Jbeta primers. The authors' processing: As a later analysis found, there were 80 million to 90 million unique TCR beta chains, of which some 10 million were shared. Profiled with immunoSEQ multiplex PCR; TCRdb holds only in-frame clones, not every one. V and J calls and clone size follow that table, whereas D and trimming were derived from the DNA. This sample carries roughly 190,000 clones, over 60% of them seen once, and the ten largest clones take 4% to 5%. The rearrangement joins TRBV5-1 to TRBJ2-1; 7 bases match TRBD2. The TCR originated in a man between 25 and 39 years old in good health and CMV-seropositive. Sequencing was carried out using PBMCs. Here the CDR3 DNA reads TGCGCCAGCAGCTTGGATCCGGGACTAAGCTACAATGAGCAGTTCTTC. Translation gives CASSLDPGLSYNEQFF.